This T cell receptor beta chain came from a study of blood T cells in healthy people across ages (dated by TCRdb to between 2015 and 2017). About the full investigation: In model experiments, template switching captured about one uniquely barcoded TCR beta cDNA molecule for every two T cells. To avoid experimental bias, donors of different ages were spread randomly across the sequencing lanes. The study measured age-related changes in TCR beta repertoire diversity using deep sequencing normalized with unique cDNA molecular identifiers. Two additional independent replicas of 1 million unique cDNA reads from the same blood draw were analyzed for two donors (one aged 18 to 29 and one aged 80 or older). Donors were grouped into four age groups: young (average approximately 15 years), middle-aged (roughly 37), aged (roughly 62) and long-lived (around 82). Paper-wide results and their limitations: Because profiling used bulk unsorted PBMCs, naive and antigen-experienced compartments could not be compared conclusively. The percentage of naive T cells measured by flow cytometry correlated strongly with observed TCR beta diversity. The long-lived group showed more naive CD4+ T cells, fewer expanded clones and increased TCR diversity than the aged group, suggesting age selection. As age increased, observed TCR beta diversity per million T cells dropped in a roughly linear way, and a significant reduction was already evident by age 40. Total diversity estimates from one million sequenced T cells were considered lower bounds and underestimates. Because the CMV infection status of the donors was unknown, age-related changes in expanded clonotypes may potentially have been confounded.

This clonotype was detected only a few times. Its specific antigen is unknown. No quality values exist for individual bases; no much larger clone is one base distant. The receptor library was made with 5' RACE. The run used an Illumina HiSeq 2500. A second about 7 to 11 cycle PCR used a sample-barcoded 5' primer and a J-beta primer mix. A unique molecular identifier was introduced onto each TCR beta cDNA molecule by a template-switch 5' adaptor carrying 12 random nucleotides. At least 2.5 million CDR3-containing paired-end reads were obtained from each sample. First-strand cDNA synthesis was performed from all RNA using the Mint cDNA synthesis kit, with priming by a TRBC-specific oligonucleotide. After uracil-DNA glycosylase treatment, a first 18-cycle PCR used universal primers M1SS and BC2_uni_R on all cDNA. Per the original workflow: Normalization of each sample was performed by random selection of 1 million high-quality reads, each carrying a distinct molecular identifier. Reads sharing molecular identifiers were discarded rather than binned into consensus sequences. MiTCR, run with a Q25 quality threshold and the strictest error-elimination algorithm, handled CDR3 identification, clonotype clustering and error correction. A nonparametric unseen species model with Euler transformation was used to estimate lower-bound total TCR beta diversity. The public reads were quality trimmed at Q25 with fastp and then assembled into clones with MiXCR by TCRdb, keeping productive beta chains. Each entry merges the rows of one CDR3 protein and shows their most common DNA and genes. TCRdb, not the authors, supplied the V and J calls. The sample records about 770,000 distinct CDR3 sequences, roughly 44% of which are singletons. The ten largest clonotypes hold approximately 20% of the sample.

The CDR3 starts with the cysteine, ends with the phenylalanine, and has 11 residues. Only the CDR3 portion is preserved as DNA: 33 bases, with reading frame beginning at the first base. V is shortened by 4 bases, J by 4 bases, and the region joining them spans 4 bases. The germline V gene provides CDR1 MGHDK and CDR2 SYGVNS. The donors were about 40 Caucasian individuals from Russia, aged 6 to 90 years, who were systemically healthy. Approximately 10 milliliters of peripheral blood were collected from each donor into EDTA-treated Vacutainer tubes. PBMCs were isolated by Ficoll-Paque density-gradient centrifugation, with at least 6 million obtained per sample. Total RNA, at least 5.5 micrograms per sample, was extracted from PBMCs with Trizol reagent. For every donor, flow cytometry on a PBMC aliquot measured the percentage of naive CD45RAhigh/CD27high T cells.

Sequencing input: blood. This TCR came from a man in his sixties in good health. The V gene is TRBV25-1 and the J gene is TRBJ1-1; the D gene is unclear. The CDR3 reads CASSGVTEAFF. The DNA sequence is given as TGTGCCAGCAGTGGGGTCACTGAAGCTTTCTTT. The CDR3 plus the reference TRBV25-1 and TRBJ1-1 genes for the other parts give the full variable domain: EADIYQTPRYLVIGTGKKITLECSQTMGHDKMYWYQQDPGMELHLIHYSYGVNSTEKGDLSSESTVSRIRTEHFPLTLESARPSHTSQYLCASSGVTEAFFGQGTRLTVV.